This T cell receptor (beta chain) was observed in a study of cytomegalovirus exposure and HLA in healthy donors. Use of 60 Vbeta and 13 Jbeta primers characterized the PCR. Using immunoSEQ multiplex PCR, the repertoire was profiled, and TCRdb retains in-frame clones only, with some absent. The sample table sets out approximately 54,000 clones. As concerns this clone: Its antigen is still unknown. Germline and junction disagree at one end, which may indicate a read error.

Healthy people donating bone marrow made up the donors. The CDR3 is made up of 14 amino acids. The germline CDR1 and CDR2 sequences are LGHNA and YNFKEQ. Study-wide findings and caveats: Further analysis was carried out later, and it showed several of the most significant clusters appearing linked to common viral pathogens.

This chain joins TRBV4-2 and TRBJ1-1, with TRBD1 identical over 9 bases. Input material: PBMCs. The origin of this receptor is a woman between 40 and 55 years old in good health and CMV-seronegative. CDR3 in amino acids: CASSKETGGTEAFF. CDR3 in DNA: TGTGCCAGCAGCAAAGAGACAGGGGGAACTGAAGCTTTCTTT.